A selection of T cell receptor beta chains follows, all from one sample in a study of PD-1 blockade in classical Hodgkin lymphoma. The repertoire was sequenced with immunoSEQ multiplex PCR; TCRdb's copy has only in-frame clones and lacks some. The sample yields tens of thousands of clones, over 90% seen once. The specimen was peripheral blood mononuclear cells (PBMCs). These receptors originate from a human donor with classical Hodgkin lymphoma. CDR3s include the opening cysteine and the closing phenylalanine or tryptophan. The D gene is left open where the match is weak. Some rows mark clone size as missing; the rest say once, few, many or name a class of expanded clone.

size: NA; D: TRBD2; V: TRBV5-1; J: TRBJ2-7; CDR3: CASSWTSGIVRDEQYF; DNA: TGCGCCAGCAGCTGGACTAGCGGGATTGTTCGGGACGAGCAGTACTTC
size: NA; D: TRBD2; V: TRBV11-2; J: TRBJ2-1; CDR3: CASSLNSGGYNEQFF; DNA: TGTGCCAGCAGCTTAAATAGCGGGGGCTACAATGAGCAGTTCTTC
size: once; D: NA; V: TRBV5-1; J: TRBJ2-5; CDR3: CASSSPQGGIETQYF; DNA: TGCGCCAGCAGCTCACCCCAGGGGGGGATAGAGACCCAGTACTTC
size: NA; D: NA; V: TRBV11-2; J: TRBJ1-3; CDR3: CASSGDSGNTIYF; DNA: TGTGCCAGCAGCGGGGACTCTGGAAACACCATATATTTT
size: once; D: NA; V: TRBV6-1; J: TRBJ1-5; CDR3: CASSGVRGGNQPQHF; DNA: TGTGCCAGCAGCGGGGTCCGAGGGGGCAATCAGCCCCAGCATTTT
size: NA; D: NA; V: TRBV4-1; J: TRBJ2-5; CDR3: CASSQDEGVYGGTQYF; DNA: TGCGCCAGCAGCCAAGATGAGGGGGTTTACGGGGGGACCCAGTACTTC
size: NA; D: TRBD2; V: TRBV7-2; J: TRBJ2-5; CDR3: CASSLLAGLGSETQYF; DNA: TGTGCCAGCAGCTTACTAGCGGGTTTGGGGTCAGAGACCCAGTACTTC
size: NA; D: NA; V: TRBV6-5; J: TRBJ1-1; CDR3: CASRRTVQSTEAFF; DNA: TGTGCCAGCAGACGGACAGTTCAGTCCACTGAAGCTTTCTTT
size: NA; D: TRBD1; V: TRBV19; J: TRBJ1-2; CDR3: CASLTGGKGGGYTF; DNA: TGTGCCAGTCTTACAGGGGGCAAAGGAGGAGGCTACACCTTC
size: NA; D: NA; V: TRBV19; J: TRBJ1-1; CDR3: CAIKAGNTEAFF; DNA: TGTGCCATCAAGGCGGGGAACACTGAAGCTTTCTTT
size: NA; D: NA; V: TRBV2; J: TRBJ2-7; CDR3: CASSVEGVVAYEQYF; DNA: TGTGCCAGCAGCGTCGAAGGAGTAGTTGCGTACGAGCAGTACTTC
size: NA; D: NA; V: TRBV4-1; J: TRBJ1-3; CDR3: CASSQDGAGRGNTIYF; DNA: TGCGCCAGCAGCCAAGACGGGGCAGGTCGTGGAAACACCATATATTTT
size: NA; D: NA; V: TRBV2; J: TRBJ1-1; CDR3: CASLYSVITEAFF; DNA: TGTGCCAGCCTTTACTCGGTGATCACTGAAGCTTTCTTT
size: NA; D: NA; V: TRBV7-2; J: TRBJ1-3; CDR3: CASSPFGAYGNTIYF; DNA: TGTGCCAGCAGCCCGTTCGGTGCGTACGGAAACACCATATATTTT